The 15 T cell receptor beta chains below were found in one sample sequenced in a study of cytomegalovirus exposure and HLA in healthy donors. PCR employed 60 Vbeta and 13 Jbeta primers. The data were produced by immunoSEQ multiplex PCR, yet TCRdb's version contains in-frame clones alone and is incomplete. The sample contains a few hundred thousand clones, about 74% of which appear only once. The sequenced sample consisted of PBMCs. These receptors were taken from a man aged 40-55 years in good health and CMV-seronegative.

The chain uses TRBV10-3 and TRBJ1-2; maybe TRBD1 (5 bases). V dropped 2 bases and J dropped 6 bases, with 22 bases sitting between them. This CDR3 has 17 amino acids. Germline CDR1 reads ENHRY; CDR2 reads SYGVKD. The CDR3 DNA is TGTGCCATCAGTGAGGGAAACCAAGAGTGGACATCGGATGGCTACACCTTC. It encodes CAISEGNQEWTSDGYTF.

CDR3: CASSQVPSASTDTQYF. CDR3 DNA sequence: TGCGCCAGCAGCCAAGTCCCTAGCGCCAGCACAGATACGCAGTATTTT. J is TRBJ2-3 and V is TRBV4-3; D possibly corresponds to TRBD2 (6 bases). Germline CDR1 and CDR2: LGHNA and YSLEER. Between the trimmed V and J ends, which lost 1 base and 0 bases, there was a span of 11 bases. This CDR3 is 16 amino acids long.

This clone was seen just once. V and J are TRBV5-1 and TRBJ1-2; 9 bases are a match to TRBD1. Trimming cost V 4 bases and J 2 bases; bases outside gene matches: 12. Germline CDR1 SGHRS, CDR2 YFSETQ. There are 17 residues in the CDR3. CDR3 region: CASSQDGTGLKNYGYTF. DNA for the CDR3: TGCGCCAGCAGCCAGGATGGGACAGGGCTGAAAAACTATGGCTACACCTTC.

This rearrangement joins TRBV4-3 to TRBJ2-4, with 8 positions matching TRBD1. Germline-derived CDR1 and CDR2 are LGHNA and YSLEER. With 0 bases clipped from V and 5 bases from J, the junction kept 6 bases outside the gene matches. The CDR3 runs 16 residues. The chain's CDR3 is CASSQDYRGDENIQYF. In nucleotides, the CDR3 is TGCGCCAGCAGCCAAGACTACAGGGGGGACGAAAACATTCAGTACTTC.

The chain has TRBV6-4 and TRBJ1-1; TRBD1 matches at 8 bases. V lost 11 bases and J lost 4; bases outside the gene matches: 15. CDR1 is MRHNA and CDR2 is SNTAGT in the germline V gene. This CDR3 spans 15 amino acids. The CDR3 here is CASDRGGSGVTEAFF. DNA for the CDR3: TGTGCCTCCGACAGGGGCGGGTCGGGAGTCACTGAAGCTTTCTTT.

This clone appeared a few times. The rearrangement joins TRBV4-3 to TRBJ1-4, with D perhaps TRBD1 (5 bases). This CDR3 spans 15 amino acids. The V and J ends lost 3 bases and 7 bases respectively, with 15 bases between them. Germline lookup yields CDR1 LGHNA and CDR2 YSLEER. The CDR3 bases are TGCGCCAGCAGCCAGGCCCCGGGACTTGCTGAAAAACTGTTTTTT. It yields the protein CASSQAPGLAEKLFF.

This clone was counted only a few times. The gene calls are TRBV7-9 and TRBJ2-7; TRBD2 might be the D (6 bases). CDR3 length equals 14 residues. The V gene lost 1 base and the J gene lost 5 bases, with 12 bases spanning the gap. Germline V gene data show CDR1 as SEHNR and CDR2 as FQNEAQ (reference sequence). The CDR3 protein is CASSLGYGGNEQYF. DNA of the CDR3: TGTGCCAGCAGCTTAGGGTACGGAGGGAACGAGCAGTACTTC.

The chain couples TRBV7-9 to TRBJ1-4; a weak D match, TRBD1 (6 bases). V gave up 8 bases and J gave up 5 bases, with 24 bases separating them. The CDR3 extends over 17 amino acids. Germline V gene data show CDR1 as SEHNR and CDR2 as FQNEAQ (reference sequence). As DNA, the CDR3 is TGTGCCAGCTCAAGACGGGGGGGGCTGACGAGAAATGAAAAACTGTTTTTT. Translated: CASSRRGGLTRNEKLFF.

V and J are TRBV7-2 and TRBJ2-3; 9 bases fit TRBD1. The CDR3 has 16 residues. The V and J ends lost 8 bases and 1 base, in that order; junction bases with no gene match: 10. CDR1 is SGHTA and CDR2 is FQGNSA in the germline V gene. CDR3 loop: CASATYRDRGTDTQYF. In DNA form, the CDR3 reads TGTGCCAGCGCAACTTACCGGGACAGGGGCACAGATACGCAGTATTTT.

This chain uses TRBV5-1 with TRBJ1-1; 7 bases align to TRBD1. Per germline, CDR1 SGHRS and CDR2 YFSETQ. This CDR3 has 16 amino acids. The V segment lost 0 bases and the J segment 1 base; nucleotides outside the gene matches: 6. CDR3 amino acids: CASSLEGQATNTEAFF. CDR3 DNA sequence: TGCGCCAGCAGCTTGGAAGGACAGGCGACGAACACTGAAGCTTTCTTT.

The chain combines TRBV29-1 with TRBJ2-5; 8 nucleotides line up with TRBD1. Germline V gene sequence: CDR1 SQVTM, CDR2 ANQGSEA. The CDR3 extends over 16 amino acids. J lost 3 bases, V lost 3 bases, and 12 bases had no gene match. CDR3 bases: TGCAGCGTTGACCTCTCGCACCGGACAGGGAAAGAGACCCAGTACTTC. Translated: CSVDLSHRTGKETQYF.

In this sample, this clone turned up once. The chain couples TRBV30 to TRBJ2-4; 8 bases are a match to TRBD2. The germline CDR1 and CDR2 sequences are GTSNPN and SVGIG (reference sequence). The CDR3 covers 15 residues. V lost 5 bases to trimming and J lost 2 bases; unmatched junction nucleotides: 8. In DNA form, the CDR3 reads TGTGCCTGGGAGGGCGGGGGGCTGACCAAAAACATTCAGTACTTC. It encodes CAWEGGGLTKNIQYF. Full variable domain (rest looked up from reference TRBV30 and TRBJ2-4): SQTIHQWPATLVQPVGSPLSLECTVEGTSNPNLYWYRQAAGRGLQLLFYSVGIGQISSEVPQNLSASRPQDRQFILSSKKLLLSDSGFYLCAWEGGGLTKNIQYFGAGTRLSVL.

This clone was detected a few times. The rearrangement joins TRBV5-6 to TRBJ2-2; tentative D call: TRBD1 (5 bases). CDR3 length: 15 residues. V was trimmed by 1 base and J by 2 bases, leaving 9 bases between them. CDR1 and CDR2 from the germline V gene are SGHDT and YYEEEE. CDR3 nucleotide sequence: TGTGCCAGCAGCTTGACAGGCGTAAACACCGGGGAGCTGTTTTTT. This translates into CASSLTGVNTGELFF.

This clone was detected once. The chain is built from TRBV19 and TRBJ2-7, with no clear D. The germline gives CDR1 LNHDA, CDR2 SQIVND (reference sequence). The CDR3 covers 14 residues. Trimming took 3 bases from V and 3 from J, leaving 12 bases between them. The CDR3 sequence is CASSIYYGGYEQYF. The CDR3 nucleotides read TGTGCCAGTAGTATTTATTACGGCGGCTACGAGCAGTACTTC.

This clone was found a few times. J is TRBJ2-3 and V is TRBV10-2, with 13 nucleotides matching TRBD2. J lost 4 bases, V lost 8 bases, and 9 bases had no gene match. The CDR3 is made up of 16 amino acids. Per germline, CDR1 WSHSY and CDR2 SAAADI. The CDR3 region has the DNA TGCGCCAGCGGAGGACTAGCGGGGGTCGGGCCAGATACGCAGTATTTT. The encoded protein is CASGGLAGVGPDTQYF.